This T cell receptor beta chain derives from a study of T cells expressing NK-cell markers. One entry per CDR3 protein, without DNA, is what TCRdb gives after re-calling the 5' RACE reads. The listing records about 260,000 distinct CDR3 sequences. Germline CDR1 is MNHEY and CDR2 is SMNVEV (reference sequence). The CDR3 is 19 amino acids. The rearrangement links TRBV27 to TRBJ2-7; TCRdb's D call, TRBD2, is unchecked because there is no DNA. This sequence originates from a woman between 18 and 70 years old in good health. The specimen sequenced was blood T cells: a sorted CD56 or NKG2C T cell subset, CD4+ or CD8+ T cells, or bulk PBMC T cells (not recorded which). The CDR3 is CASSQRTSGSSLGVYEQYF.